Shown below are 14 T cell receptor beta chains from a single sample sequenced in a study of blood T cell repertoires in COVID-19. Clones were sequenced by immunoSEQ multiplex PCR, and TCRdb holds only the in-frame ones, with some missing. The repertoire includes 100,000 to 150,000 clones, 84% of them detected once, and about 1.5% sits in the top ten. Sequencing was done on a sample of peripheral blood. Every receptor here comes from a man between 60 and 70 years old with acute or convalescent COVID-19.

The CDR3 DNA is TGCGCCAGCAGCTTGGCCGGAGGGCCCTCCTCTGGAAACACCATATATTTT. It codes for CASSLAGGPSSGNTIYF. The V gene is TRBV5-1, the J gene TRBJ1-3; D gene ambiguous. CDR1 is SGHRS and CDR2 is YFSETQ in the germline V gene. V was trimmed by 0 bases and J by 0 bases, leaving 13 bases between them. The CDR3 is 17 residues long. Using reference TRBV5-1 and TRBJ1-3 for the parts outside the CDR3, the full variable domain is KAGVTQTPRYLIKTRGQQVTLSCSPISGHRSVSWYQQTPGQGLQFLFEYFSETQRNKGNFPGRFSGRQFSNSRSEMNVSTLELGDSALYLCASSLAGGPSSGNTIYFGEGSWLTVV.

The chain links TRBV19 to TRBJ1-2; D gene uncertain. Germline V gene lookup returns CDR1 LNHDA and CDR2 SQIVND (reference sequence). The CDR3 consists of 14 residues. V dropped 7 bases and J dropped 0 bases, with 12 bases sitting between them. CDR3 nucleotide sequence: TGTGCCAGTATCGATTTACCGGCTAACTATGGCTACACCTTC. It codes for CASIDLPANYGYTF.

V usage is TRBV6-1 and J usage is TRBJ1-5; D is possibly TRBD1 (5 bases). Trimming removed 3 bases at V and 6 bases at J, with 9 bases between. The CDR3 contains 13 residues. Germline V lookup: CDR1 MNHNS, CDR2 SASEGT. CDR3 protein: CASSDRGIQPQHF. In DNA, the CDR3 is TGTGCCAGCAGTGATAGGGGCATTCAGCCCCAGCATTTT.

The chain is built from TRBV5-1 and TRBJ2-3, with 12 bases matching TRBD2. This CDR3 is 18 amino acids long. Germline CDR1 reads SGHRS; CDR2 reads YFSETQ. V dropped 0 bases and J dropped 2; count of bases not matched to a gene: 7. The CDR3 spells CASSLAASGGANTDTQYF. The CDR3 DNA sequence: TGCGCCAGCAGCTTGGCGGCTAGCGGGGGGGCAAACACAGATACGCAGTATTTT.

CDR3 bases: TGTGCCAGCAGCGATTGGGACAGGCCTTATGGCTACACCTTC. Translation gives CASSDWDRPYGYTF. V is TRBV6-5 and J is TRBJ1-2, with 8 positions matching TRBD1. This CDR3 contains 14 residues. Trimming took 6 bases from V and 5 from J; bases not matched to a gene: 8. Germline V lookup: CDR1 MNHEY, CDR2 SVGAGI.

The J gene is TRBJ2-3, the V gene TRBV29-1, with 13 bases fitting TRBD2. CDR1 is SQVTM, CDR2 ANQGSEA, per germline. The V gene end was trimmed by 3 bases and the J gene end by 5 bases; junction bases not matched to a gene: 8. There are 16 residues in the CDR3. CDR3 DNA: TGCAGCGTTGAGGGACTAGCGGGACAGAAGGGAGATACGCAGTATTTT. Protein sequence: CSVEGLAGQKGDTQYF.

Only one count was recorded for this clone. This rearrangement joins TRBV28 to TRBJ1-5; D might be TRBD1 (6 bases). Germline V gene data show CDR1 as MDHEN and CDR2 as SYDVKM. The CDR3 is made up of 15 amino acids. V was cut by 3 bases and J by 5 bases, with 14 bases left in between. CDR3: CASSFRGSMDQPQHF. CDR3 DNA: TGTGCCAGCAGTTTCAGGGGTAGTATGGATCAGCCCCAGCATTTT.

This sequence joins TRBV5-1 and TRBJ2-7; possible D gene TRBD2, 5 bases. The CDR3 covers 13 residues. Germline loops: CDR1 SGHRS, CDR2 YFSETQ. V lost 5 bases, J lost 3 bases, and 12 bases lay in between. Here the CDR3 DNA reads TGCGCCAGCAGAAATGAGGGATTCTACGAGCAGTACTTC. This codes for CASRNEGFYEQYF.

The chain links TRBV18 to TRBJ1-2; perhaps TRBD1 as D (6 bases). The ends were cut back, 6 bases at V and 4 bases at J, with 12 bases in the middle. This CDR3 has 13 amino acids. CDR1 and CDR2 (germline): KGHSH, LQKENI. In DNA, the CDR3 is TGTGCCAGCTCGGCCGGGACAATCTATGGCTACACCTTC. Its protein product is CASSAGTIYGYTF.

This clone was seen a single time. This chain uses TRBV6-1 with TRBJ1-2, with 10 bases that match TRBD1. The CDR3 length is 16 residues. Germline CDR1 reads MNHNS; CDR2 reads SASEGT. V trimming: 4 bases; J trimming: 4 bases; junction bases outside the gene matches: 9. In DNA form, the CDR3 reads TGTGCCAGCAGTGCTTCCGGGACAGGGGCCATCTATGGCTACACCTTC. This sequence encodes CASSASGTGAIYGYTF.

With regard to this clone: The same CDR3 arises from other DNA sequences in this sample as well. The chain carries TRBV3-1 (or the pseudogene TRBV3-2) and TRBJ1-1; D ambiguous. The CDR3 is made up of 13 amino acids. Trimming took off 1 base at V and 4 bases at J, with 7 bases between the two ends. The germline gives CDR1 LGHDT, CDR2 YNNKEL (reference sequence). This CDR3 is CASSQGQVTEAFF. The DNA of the CDR3 is TGTGCCAGCAGCCAAGGGCAGGTCACTGAAGCTTTCTTT.

In this sample, this clone turned up once. The J gene is TRBJ2-7, the V gene TRBV27; 10 positions match TRBD1. The CDR3 covers 14 residues. CDR1 is MNHEY, CDR2 SMNVEV, per germline (reference sequence). The V and J ends lost 4 bases and 3 bases, in that order; junction bases with no gene match: 3. Here the CDR3 DNA reads TGTGCCAGCAGTTCTCGGGACAGGGGCTACGAGCAGTACTTC. It is translated as CASSSRDRGYEQYF.

The rearrangement joins TRBV6-5 to TRBJ2-7, with 8 positions matching TRBD2. V dropped 8 bases and J dropped 4; count of bases not matched to a gene: 7. Germline assignment: CDR1 MNHEY and CDR2 SVGAGI. The CDR3 has 13 residues. CDR3 sequence (DNA): TGTGCCAGCGCGGGAGCGGGAGTTTACGAGCAGTACTTC. The encoded protein is CASAGAGVYEQYF.

The chain has TRBV3-1 (or the pseudogene TRBV3-2) and TRBJ2-5; D not certain. CDR1 and CDR2 from the germline V gene are LGHDT and YNNKEL (reference sequence). The CDR3 totals 12 residues. V was clipped by 5 bases and J by 7 bases, with 11 bases between them. CDR3: CASSERGWTQYF. For the CDR3, the DNA is TGTGCCAGCAGCGAACGAGGTTGGACCCAGTACTTC.